Included here is one TCR beta chain sequence, with context. The ends were cut back, 1 base at V and 4 bases at J, with 18 bases in the middle. The CDR3 loop spans 17 amino acids. Germline V gene sequence: CDR1 LGHNA, CDR2 YSLEER. This sample is part of a study of T-cell reconstitution after alpha-beta-depleted transplantation in children. Preparation of the TCRbeta library was carried out with unique molecular identifiers. MiXCR was run by TCRdb on the PCR reads, yielding one entry per CDR3 protein. The data hold some 600,000 distinct CDR3 sequences, with around 17% observed a single time. Specimen: PBMCs from the stem cell graft donor, collected from the stem cell graft. The sequence was obtained from a human donor who donated a stem cell graft to a child with acute myeloid leukemia. The chain couples TRBV4-3 to TRBJ2-3, with D perhaps matching TRBD1 (6 bases). The CDR3 loop is CASSQAPNRVGADTQYF. CDR3 DNA sequence: TGCGCCAGCAGCCAAGCTCCGAACAGGGTGGGGGCAGATACGCAGTATTTT.